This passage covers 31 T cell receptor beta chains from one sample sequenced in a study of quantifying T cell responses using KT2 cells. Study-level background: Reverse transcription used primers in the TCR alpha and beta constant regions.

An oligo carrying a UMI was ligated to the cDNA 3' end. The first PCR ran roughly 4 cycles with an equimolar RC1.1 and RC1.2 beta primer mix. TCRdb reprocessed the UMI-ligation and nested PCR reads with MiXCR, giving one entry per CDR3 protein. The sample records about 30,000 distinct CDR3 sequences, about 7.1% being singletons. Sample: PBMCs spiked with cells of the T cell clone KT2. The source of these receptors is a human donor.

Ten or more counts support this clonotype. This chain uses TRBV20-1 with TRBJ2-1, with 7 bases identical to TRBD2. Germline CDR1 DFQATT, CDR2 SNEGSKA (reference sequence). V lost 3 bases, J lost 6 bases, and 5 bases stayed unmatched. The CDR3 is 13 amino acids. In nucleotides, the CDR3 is TGCAGTGCTAGTGGGACTATGGGCAATGAGCAGTTCTTC. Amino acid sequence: CSASGTMGNEQFF.

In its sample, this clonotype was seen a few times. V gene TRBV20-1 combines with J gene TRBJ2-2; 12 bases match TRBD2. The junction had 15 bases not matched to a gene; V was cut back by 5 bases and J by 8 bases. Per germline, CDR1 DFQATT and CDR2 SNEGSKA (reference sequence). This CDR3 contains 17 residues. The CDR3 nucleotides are TGCAGTGCTCCGCTGGCTAGCGGGGGGGCCGATGTAGGGGAGCTGTTTTTT. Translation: CSAPLASGGADVGELFF.

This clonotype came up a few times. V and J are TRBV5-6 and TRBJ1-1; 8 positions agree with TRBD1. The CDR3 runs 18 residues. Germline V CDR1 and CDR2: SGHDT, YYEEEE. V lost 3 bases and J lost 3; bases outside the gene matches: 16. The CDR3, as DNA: TGTGCCAGCAGCTCCTTACTGTCATCCGGACAGGGTCACACTGAAGCTTTCTTT. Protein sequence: CASSSLLSSGQGHTEAFF. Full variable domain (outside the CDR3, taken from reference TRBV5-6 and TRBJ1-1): DAGVTQSPTHLIKTRGQQVTLRCSPKSGHDTVSWYQQALGQGPQFIFQYYEEEERQRGNFPDRFSGHQFPNYSSELNVNALLLGDSALYLCASSSLLSSGQGHTEAFFGQGTRLTVV.

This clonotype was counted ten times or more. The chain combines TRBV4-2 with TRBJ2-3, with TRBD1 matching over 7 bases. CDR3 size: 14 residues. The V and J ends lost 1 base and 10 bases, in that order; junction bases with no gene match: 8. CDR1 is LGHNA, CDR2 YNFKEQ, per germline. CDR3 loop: CASSQALRGLSQYF. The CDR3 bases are TGTGCCAGCAGCCAAGCGCTCAGGGGGTTATCGCAGTATTTT.

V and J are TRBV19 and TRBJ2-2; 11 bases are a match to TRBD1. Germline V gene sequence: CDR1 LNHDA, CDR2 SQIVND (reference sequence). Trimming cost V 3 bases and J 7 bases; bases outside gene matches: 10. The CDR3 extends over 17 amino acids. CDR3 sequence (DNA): TGTGCCAGTAGTATTTTAGGAGGGACAGGGGGTAACGGGGAGCTGTTTTTT. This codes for CASSILGGTGGNGELFF.

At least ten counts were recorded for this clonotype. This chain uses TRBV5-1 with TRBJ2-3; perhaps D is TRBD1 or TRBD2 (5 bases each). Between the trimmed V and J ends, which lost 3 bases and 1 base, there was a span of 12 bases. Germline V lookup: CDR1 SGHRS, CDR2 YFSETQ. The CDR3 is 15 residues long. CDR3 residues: CASSSRDPRTDTQYF. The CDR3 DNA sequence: TGCGCCAGCAGCTCCCGGGACCCCCGCACAGATACGCAGTATTTT.

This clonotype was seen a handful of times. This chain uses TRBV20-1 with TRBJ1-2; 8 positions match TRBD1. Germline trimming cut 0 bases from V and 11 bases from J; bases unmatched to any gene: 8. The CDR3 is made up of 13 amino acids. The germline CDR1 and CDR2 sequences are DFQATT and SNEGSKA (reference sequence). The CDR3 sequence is CSARDYRGTGYTF. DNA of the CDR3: TGCAGTGCTAGAGATTACAGGGGGACCGGGTACACCTTC.

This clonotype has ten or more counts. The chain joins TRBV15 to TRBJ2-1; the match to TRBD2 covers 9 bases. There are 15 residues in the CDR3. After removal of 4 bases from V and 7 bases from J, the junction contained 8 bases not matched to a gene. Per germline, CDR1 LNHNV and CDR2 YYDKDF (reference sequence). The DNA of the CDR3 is TGTGCCACCAGCATCCCTAGCGGGGAAACGAATGAGCAGTTCTTC. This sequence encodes CATSIPSGETNEQFF.

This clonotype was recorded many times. The CDR3 DNA reads as TGTGCCAGCAGCTCCCGGGACACCAACTCTGGGGCCAACGTCCTGACTTTC. Translation: CASSSRDTNSGANVLTF. The chain carries TRBV7-9 and TRBJ2-6; TRBD1 is a possible D gene (6 bases). The germline gives CDR1 SEHNR, CDR2 FQNEAQ (reference sequence). The CDR3 sequence is 17 residues long. The V end was cut by 4 bases, the J end by 0 bases, with 13 bases between.

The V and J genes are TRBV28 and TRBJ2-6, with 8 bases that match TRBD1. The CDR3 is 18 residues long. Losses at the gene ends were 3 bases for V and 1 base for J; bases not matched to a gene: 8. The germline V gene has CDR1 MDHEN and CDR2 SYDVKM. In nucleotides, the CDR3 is TGTGCCAGCAGTTTGGCCGGGACAGGCCTTTCTGGGGCCAACGTCCTGACTTTC. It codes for CASSLAGTGLSGANVLTF.

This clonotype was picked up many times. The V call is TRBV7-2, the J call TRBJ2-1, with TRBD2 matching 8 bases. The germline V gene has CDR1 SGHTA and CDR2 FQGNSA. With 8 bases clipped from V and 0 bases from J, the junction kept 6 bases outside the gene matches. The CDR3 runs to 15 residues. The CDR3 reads CASEPSGYSYNEQFF. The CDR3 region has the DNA TGTGCCAGCGAACCTAGCGGGTACTCCTACAATGAGCAGTTCTTC.

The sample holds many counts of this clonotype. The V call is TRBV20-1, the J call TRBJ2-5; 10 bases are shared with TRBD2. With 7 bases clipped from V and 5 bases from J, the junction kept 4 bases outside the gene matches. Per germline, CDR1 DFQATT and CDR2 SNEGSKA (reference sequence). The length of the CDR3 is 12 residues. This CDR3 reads CSVLAGDETQYF. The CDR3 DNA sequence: TGCAGTGTGCTAGCGGGAGATGAGACCCAGTACTTC.

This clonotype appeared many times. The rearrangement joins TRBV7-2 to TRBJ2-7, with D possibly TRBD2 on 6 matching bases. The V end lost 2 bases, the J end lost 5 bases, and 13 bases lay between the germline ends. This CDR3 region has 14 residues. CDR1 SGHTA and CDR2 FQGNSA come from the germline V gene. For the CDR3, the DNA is TGTGCCAGCAGCTTAAACGCCGGCGGGGACGAGCAGTACTTC. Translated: CASSLNAGGDEQYF. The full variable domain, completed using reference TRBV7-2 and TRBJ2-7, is GAGVSQSPSNKVTEKGKDVELRCDPISGHTALYWYRQSLGQGLEFLIYFQGNSAPDKSGLPSDRFSAERTGGSVSTLTIQRTQQEDSAVYLCASSLNAGGDEQYFGPGTRLTVT.

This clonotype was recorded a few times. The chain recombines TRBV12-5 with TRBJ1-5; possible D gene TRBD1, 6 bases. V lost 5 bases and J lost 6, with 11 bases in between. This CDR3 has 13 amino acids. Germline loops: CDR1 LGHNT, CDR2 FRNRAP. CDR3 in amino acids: CASGGGASQPQHF. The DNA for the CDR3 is TGTGCTAGTGGTGGGGGGGCGTCTCAGCCCCAGCATTTT.

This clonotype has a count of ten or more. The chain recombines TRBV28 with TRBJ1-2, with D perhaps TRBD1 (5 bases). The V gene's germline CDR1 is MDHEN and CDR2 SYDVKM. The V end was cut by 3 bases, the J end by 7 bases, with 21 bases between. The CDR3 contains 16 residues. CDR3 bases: TGTGCCAGCAGTTTCCATGGACAAAAGGGGTCCTTTGGCTACACCTTC. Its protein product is CASSFHGQKGSFGYTF.

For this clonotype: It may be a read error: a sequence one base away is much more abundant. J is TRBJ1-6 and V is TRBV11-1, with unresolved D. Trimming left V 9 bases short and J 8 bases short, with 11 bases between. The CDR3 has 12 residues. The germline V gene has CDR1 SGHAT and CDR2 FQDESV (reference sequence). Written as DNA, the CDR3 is TGTGCCAGACTGTTTTGGGATTCACCCCTCCACTTT. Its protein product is CARLFWDSPLHF. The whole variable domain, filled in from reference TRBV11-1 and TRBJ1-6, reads EAEVAQSPRYKITEKSQAVAFWCDPISGHATLYWYRQILGQGPELLVQFQDESVVDDSQLPKDRFSAERLKGVDSTLKIQPAELGDSAMYLCARLFWDSPLHFGNGTRLTVT.

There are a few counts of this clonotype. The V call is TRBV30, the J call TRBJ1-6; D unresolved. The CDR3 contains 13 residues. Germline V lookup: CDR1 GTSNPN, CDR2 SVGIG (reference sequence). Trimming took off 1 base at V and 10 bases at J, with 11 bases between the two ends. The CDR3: CAWSGATTSPLHF. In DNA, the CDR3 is TGTGCCTGGAGTGGGGCCACGACATCACCCCTCCACTTT.

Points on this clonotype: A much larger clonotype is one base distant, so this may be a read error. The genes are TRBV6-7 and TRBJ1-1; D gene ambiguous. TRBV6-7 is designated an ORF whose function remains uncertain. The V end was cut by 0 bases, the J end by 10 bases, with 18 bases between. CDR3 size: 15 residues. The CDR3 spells CASSYSRQLVSGAFF. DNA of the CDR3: TGTGCCAGCAGTTACTCGAGGCAGCTAGTAAGTGGAGCTTTCTTT.

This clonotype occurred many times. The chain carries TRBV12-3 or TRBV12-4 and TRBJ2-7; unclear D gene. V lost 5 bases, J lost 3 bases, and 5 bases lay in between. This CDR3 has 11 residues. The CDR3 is CASSTYYEQYF. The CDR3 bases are TGTGCCAGCAGTACGTACTACGAGCAGTACTTC.

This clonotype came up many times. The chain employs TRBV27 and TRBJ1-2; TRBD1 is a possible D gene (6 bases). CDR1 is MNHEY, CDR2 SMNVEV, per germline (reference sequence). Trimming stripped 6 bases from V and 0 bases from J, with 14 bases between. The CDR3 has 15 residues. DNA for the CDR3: TGTGCCAGCAGCCCCGGACAGCGCGCTAACTATGGCTACACCTTC. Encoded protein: CASSPGQRANYGYTF.

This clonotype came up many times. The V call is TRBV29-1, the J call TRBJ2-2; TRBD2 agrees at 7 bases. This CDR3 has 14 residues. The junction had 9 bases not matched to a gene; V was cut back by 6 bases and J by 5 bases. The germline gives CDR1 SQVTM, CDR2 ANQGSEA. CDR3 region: CSVAGTMYTGELFF. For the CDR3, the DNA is TGCAGCGTGGCCGGGACTATGTATACCGGGGAGCTGTTTTTT.

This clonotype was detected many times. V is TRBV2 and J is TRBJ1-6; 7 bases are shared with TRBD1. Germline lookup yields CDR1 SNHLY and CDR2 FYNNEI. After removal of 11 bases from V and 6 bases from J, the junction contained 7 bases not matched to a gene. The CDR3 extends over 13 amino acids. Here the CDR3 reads CAADTGVNSPLHF. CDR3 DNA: TGTGCCGCGGACACAGGGGTTAATTCACCCCTCCACTTT.

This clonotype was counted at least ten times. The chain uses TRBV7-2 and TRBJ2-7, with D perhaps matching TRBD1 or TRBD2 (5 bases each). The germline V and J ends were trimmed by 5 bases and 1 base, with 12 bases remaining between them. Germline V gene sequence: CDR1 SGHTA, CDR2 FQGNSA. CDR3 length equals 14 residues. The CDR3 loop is CASSPGTVSYEQYF. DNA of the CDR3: TGTGCCAGCAGCCCTGGGACGGTTTCCTACGAGCAGTACTTC.

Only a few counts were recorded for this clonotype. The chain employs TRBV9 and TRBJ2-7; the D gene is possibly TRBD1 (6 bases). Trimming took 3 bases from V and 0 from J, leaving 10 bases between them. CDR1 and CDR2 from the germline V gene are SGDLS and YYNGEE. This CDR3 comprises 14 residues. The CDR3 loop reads CASSARDISYEQYF. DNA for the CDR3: TGTGCCAGCAGCGCCCGGGACATCTCCTACGAGCAGTACTTC. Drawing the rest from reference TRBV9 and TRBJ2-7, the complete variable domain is DSGVTQTPKHLITATGQRVTLRCSPRSGDLSVYWYQQSLDQGLQFLIQYYNGEERAKGNILERFSAQQFPDLHSELNLSSLELGDSALYFCASSARDISYEQYFGPGTRLTVT.

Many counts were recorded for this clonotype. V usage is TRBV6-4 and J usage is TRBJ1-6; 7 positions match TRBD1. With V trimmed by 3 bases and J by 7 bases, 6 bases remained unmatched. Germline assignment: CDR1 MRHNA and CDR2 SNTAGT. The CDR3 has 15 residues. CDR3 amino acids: CASSEGGGGNSPLHF. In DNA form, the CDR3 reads TGTGCCAGCAGTGAAGGCGGAGGGGGCAATTCACCCCTCCACTTT.

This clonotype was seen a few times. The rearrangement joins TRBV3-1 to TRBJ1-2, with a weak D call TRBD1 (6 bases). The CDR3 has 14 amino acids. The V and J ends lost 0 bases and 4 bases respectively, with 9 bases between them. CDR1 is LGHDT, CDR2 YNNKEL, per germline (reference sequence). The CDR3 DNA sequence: TGTGCCAGCAGCCAAGAGCTGACAGGCTATGGCTACACCTTC. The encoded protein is CASSQELTGYGYTF.

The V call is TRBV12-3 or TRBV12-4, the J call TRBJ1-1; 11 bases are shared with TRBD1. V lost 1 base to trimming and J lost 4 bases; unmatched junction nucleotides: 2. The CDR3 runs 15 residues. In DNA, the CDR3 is TGTGCCAGCAGTTTAGGGGGGACAGGGGGCACTGAAGCTTTCTTT. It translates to CASSLGGTGGTEAFF.

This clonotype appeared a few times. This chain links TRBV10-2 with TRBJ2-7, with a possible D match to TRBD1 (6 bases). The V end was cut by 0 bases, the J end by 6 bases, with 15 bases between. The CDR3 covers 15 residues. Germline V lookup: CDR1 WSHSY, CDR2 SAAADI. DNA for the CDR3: TGCGCCAGCAGTGAGTCAGGGACACCCGAGTTCGAGCAGTACTTC. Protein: CASSESGTPEFEQYF.

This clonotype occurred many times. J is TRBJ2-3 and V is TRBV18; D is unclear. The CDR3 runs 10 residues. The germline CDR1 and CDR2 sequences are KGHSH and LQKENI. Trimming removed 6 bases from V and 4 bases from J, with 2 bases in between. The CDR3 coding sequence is TGTGCCAGCTCGCCAGATACGCAGTATTTT. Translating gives CASSPDTQYF. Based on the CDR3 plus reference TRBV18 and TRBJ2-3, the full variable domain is NAGVMQNPRHLVRRRGQEARLRCSPMKGHSHVYWYRQLPEEGLKFMVYLQKENIIDESGMPKERFSAEFPKEGPSILRIQQVVRGDSAAYFCASSPDTQYFGPGTRLTVL.

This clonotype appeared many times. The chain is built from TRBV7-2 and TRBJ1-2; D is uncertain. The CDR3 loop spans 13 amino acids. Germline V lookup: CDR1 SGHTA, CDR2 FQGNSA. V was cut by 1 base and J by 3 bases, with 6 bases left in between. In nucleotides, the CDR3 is TGTGCCAGCAGCTTAGGGCCGGACTATGGCTACACCTTC. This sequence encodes CASSLGPDYGYTF.

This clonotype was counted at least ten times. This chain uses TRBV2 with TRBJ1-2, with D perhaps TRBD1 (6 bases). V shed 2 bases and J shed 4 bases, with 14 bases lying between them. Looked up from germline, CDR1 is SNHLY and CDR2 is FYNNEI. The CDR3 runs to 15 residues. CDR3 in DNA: TGTGCCAGCAGTGAACAGGGGTGGGGTGGCTATGGCTACACCTTC. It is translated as CASSEQGWGGYGYTF.